This T cell receptor (beta chain) is from a study of shared clonotypes between healthy human individuals. DNA at about 0.2 ug, around 30,000 T cell genomes, went into sorted-subset replicate PCRs. Libraries were prepared by immunoSEQ multiplex PCR; TCRdb keeps only in-frame clonotypes and omits some of them. This repertoire shows around 700,000 clones, 74% found once; its top ten account for approximately 1.8%. The germline V gene encodes CDR1 SGHRS and CDR2 YFSETQ. The CDR3 totals 14 residues. The germline V and J ends were trimmed by 0 bases and 0 bases, with 3 bases remaining between them. Study conclusions and caveats: For naive CD4 cells, roughly 5.5% of clonotypes were shared across a handful of donors.

In the case of this clone: What it binds is unknown. Additional DNA sequences in this sample encode the identical CDR3.

The receptor was derived from a woman aged 25-40 years in good health. V gene TRBV5-1 combines with J gene TRBJ2-2; no firm D call. Sequencing was performed on memory CD4+ T cells sorted from blood. The sample's subset: CD45RA-negative fraction. This CDR3 is CASSLVSNTGELFF. Written as DNA, the CDR3 is TGCGCCAGCAGCTTGGTTTCGAACACCGGGGAGCTGTTTTTT.